This T cell receptor (beta chain) comes out of a study of PD-L1 blockade in urothelial cancer. This CDR3 comprises 15 residues. In germline, CDR1 is LNHDA, CDR2 SQIVND (reference sequence). With 7 bases removed from V and 5 bases from J, the gap between germline ends came to 20 bases. The time point denotes: pretreatment peripheral blood. Assay used: immunoSEQ multiplex PCR; TCRdb lists only in-frame clones, some missing. Of fewer than 40,000 clones in the sample, approximately 89% were seen once. This clone was detected once. Material: PBMCs, obtained around atezolizumab (anti-PD-L1) treatment. The chain is built from TRBV19 and TRBJ1-2; a possible D gene is TRBD1 (5 bases). This receptor was obtained from a woman in her sixties with urothelial cancer. CDR3 sequence reads: CASIKDAGLVYGYTF. CDR3 nucleotides: TGTGCCAGTATCAAGGATGCAGGGTTGGTATATGGCTACACCTTC.